Below are 18 T cell receptor beta chains sequenced from a single sample in a study of shared clonotypes between healthy human individuals. Positively selected for CCR7, the CD45RO-negative cells used as naive CD8 cells excluded terminally differentiated effector memory CD45RA+ cells. Profiling relied on immunoSEQ multiplex PCR, and the TCRdb table lists in-frame clones only, not all of them. This table has about 800,000 clones, about 96% appearing once. The sample was naive CD8+ T cells sorted from blood. These receptors came from a man aged 25 to 40 in good health.

The chain recombines TRBV7-2 with TRBJ1-1; no clear D gene. V lost 5 bases to trimming and J lost 4 bases, with 23 bases between them. The CDR3 is 17 residues long. Germline lookup yields CDR1 SGHTA and CDR2 FQGNSA. The DNA for the CDR3 is TGTGCCAGCAGCCATGAGGGTTTAGGGTATGAATCCACTGAAGCTTTCTTT. The encoded protein is CASSHEGLGYESTEAFF.

The chain combines TRBV7-9 with TRBJ2-7, with 8 bases matching TRBD1. CDR1 is SEHNR, CDR2 FQNEAQ, per germline (reference sequence). With 5 bases clipped from V and 5 bases from J, the junction kept 11 bases outside the gene matches. CDR3 length: 15 residues. The CDR3 here is CASSGPSDREHEQYF. CDR3 coding DNA: TGTGCCAGCAGCGGCCCGTCGGACAGGGAACACGAGCAGTACTTC.

This clone occurred once. This sequence joins TRBV6-5 and TRBJ1-2, with D hard to call. With 2 bases removed from V and 4 bases from J, the gap between germline ends came to 8 bases. There are 13 residues in the CDR3. Germline lookup yields CDR1 MNHEY and CDR2 SVGAGI. The CDR3 region is CASSYDSGYGYTF. The CDR3 nucleotides read TGTGCCAGCAGTTACGACTCCGGCTATGGCTACACCTTC.

This rearrangement joins TRBV23-1 to TRBJ2-1, with D perhaps matching TRBD2 (5 bases). TRBV23-1 is an ORF; its function is uncertain. V lost 0 bases, J lost 3 bases, and 18 bases lay in between. This CDR3 region has 18 residues. The CDR3 sequence: CASSQSSLSVTIYNEQFF. The CDR3, as DNA: TGCGCCAGCAGTCAATCCTCCCTTAGCGTTACCATCTACAATGAGCAGTTCTTC.

Remarks on this clone: A much more abundant neighbour one base away suggests this may be a read error. Other nucleotide sequences in the sample specify the same CDR3. The V call is TRBV27, the J call TRBJ2-1; D gene uncertain. The CDR3 extends over 12 amino acids. Per germline, CDR1 MNHEY and CDR2 SMNVEV (reference sequence). V dropped 1 base and J dropped 8 bases, with 6 bases sitting between them. The CDR3 here is CASSLFGDEQFF. CDR3 sequence (DNA): TGTGCCAGCAGTTTATTCGGAGATGAGCAGTTCTTC.

V usage is TRBV27 and J usage is TRBJ1-1; 7 bases align to TRBD1. V trimming: 5 bases; J trimming: 5 bases; junction bases outside the gene matches: 8. Germline CDR1 MNHEY, CDR2 SMNVEV (reference sequence). There are 14 residues in the CDR3. CDR3 nucleotide sequence: TGTGCCAGCAGTCCCCAGGGGGGGTGGACTGAAGCTTTCTTT. This sequence encodes CASSPQGGWTEAFF.

The gene calls are TRBV7-8 and TRBJ2-1; 11 bases line up with TRBD1. CDR1 SGHVS and CDR2 FQNEAQ come from the germline V gene. This CDR3 has 17 residues. V shed 2 bases, J shed 7 bases, and the junction held 10 bases outside the gene matches. CDR3 amino acids: CASSLTHGGQGVNEQFF. CDR3 in DNA: TGTGCCAGCAGCTTAACCCATGGGGGACAGGGGGTAAATGAGCAGTTCTTC.

Notes on this clone: A read error may produce the germline difference seen at one junction end. The J gene is TRBJ1-5, the V gene TRBV5-4; 7 bases are shared with TRBD1. The CDR3 consists of 13 residues. Germline CDR1 reads SGHNT; CDR2 reads YYREEE (reference sequence). CDR3 in amino acids: CASSLAPGQAGLF. The CDR3 bases are TGTGCCAGCAGCTTGGCCCCTGGACAGGCCGGTCTATTT.

This clone was counted once. The chain couples TRBV29-1 to TRBJ2-3; 7 bases map to TRBD2. CDR3 length equals 15 residues. Germline V CDR1 and CDR2: SQVTM, ANQGSEA. Germline trimming cut 0 bases from V and 1 base from J; bases unmatched to any gene: 4. CDR3 sequence (DNA): TGCAGCGTTGAAGATTTTACTAGCGGCACAGATACGCAGTATTTT. Residues: CSVEDFTSGTDTQYF.

CDR3 nucleotides: TGTGCCAGCAGGGGGGACACGAACACCGGGGAGCTGTTTTTT. Translated: CASRGDTNTGELFF. The V call is TRBV13, the J call TRBJ2-2, with TRBD1 as a possible D gene (6 bases). Germline assignment: CDR1 PRHDT and CDR2 FYEKMQ (reference sequence). Between the trimmed V and J ends, which lost 6 bases and 0 bases, there was a span of 8 bases. This CDR3 comprises 14 residues.

The CDR3 DNA sequence: TGTGCCAGTACCATTACGGGCGGGGTGGACTATGGCTACACCTTC. Amino acids: CASTITGGVDYGYTF. V and J are TRBV19 and TRBJ1-2; D remains ambiguous. The CDR3 sequence is 15 residues long. CDR1 is LNHDA and CDR2 is SQIVND in the germline V gene (reference sequence). Trimming stripped 7 bases from V and 3 bases from J, with 18 bases between.

CDR3 sequence: CASSLTSSYEQYF. The CDR3 coding sequence is TGTGCCAGCAGCCTCACTAGCTCCTACGAGCAGTACTTC. This sequence joins TRBV5-5 and TRBJ2-7; perhaps TRBD2 as D (5 bases). V was shortened by 4 bases and J by 0 bases, with 8 bases between the two germline ends. There are 13 residues in the CDR3. CDR1 is SGHKS and CDR2 is YYEKEE in the germline V gene (reference sequence).

The gene calls are TRBV7-9 and TRBJ2-1; 9 nucleotides align to TRBD1. Looked up from germline, CDR1 is SEHNR and CDR2 is FQNEAQ (reference sequence). The CDR3 loop spans 15 amino acids. J gave up 1 base and V 6 bases, and 4 bases lay outside the gene matches. The CDR3 nucleotides are TGTGCCAGCAGTTCGACAGGGGGGTCCTACAATGAGCAGTTCTTC. Amino acid sequence: CASSSTGGSYNEQFF.

The chain combines TRBV4-1 with TRBJ2-2, with D perhaps TRBD2 (6 bases). This CDR3 contains 18 residues. Germline CDR1 MGHRA, CDR2 YSYEKL. V was cut by 3 bases and J by 3 bases, with 20 bases left in between. CDR3 in amino acids: CASSHMGTGEVHTGELFF. The CDR3 coding sequence is TGCGCCAGCAGCCATATGGGTACGGGAGAAGTTCACACCGGGGAGCTGTTTTTT.

The chain links TRBV9 to TRBJ2-5, with D possibly TRBD1 on 6 matching bases. With 3 bases removed from V and 5 bases from J, the gap between germline ends came to 11 bases. This CDR3 is 13 amino acids long. CDR1 and CDR2 (germline): SGDLS, YYNGEE. The CDR3 region is CASSAGHTETQYF. CDR3 sequence (DNA): TGTGCCAGCAGCGCGGGACATACGGAGACCCAGTACTTC.

The chain is built from TRBV9 and TRBJ1-2; TRBD1 might be the D (5 bases). Looked up from germline, CDR1 is SGDLS and CDR2 is YYNGEE. The V end lost 0 bases, the J end lost 6 bases, and 9 bases lay between the germline ends. This CDR3 has 13 amino acids. The CDR3 reads CASSVAQDHGYTF. CDR3 coding DNA: TGTGCCAGCAGCGTAGCACAGGACCATGGCTACACCTTC. The whole variable domain, remainder taken from reference TRBV9 and TRBJ1-2, is DSGVTQTPKHLITATGQRVTLRCSPRSGDLSVYWYQQSLDQGLQFLIQYYNGEERAKGNILERFSAQQFPDLHSELNLSSLELGDSALYFCASSVAQDHGYTFGSGTRLTVV.

The chain carries TRBV5-4 and TRBJ2-4; no firm D call. V was pared by 4 bases and J by 0 bases, with 20 bases between. From germline, CDR1 is SGHNT and CDR2 YYREEE (reference sequence). CDR3 length: 18 amino acids. The CDR3 is CASSPSSTADLAKNIQYF. The CDR3 DNA sequence: TGTGCCAGCAGCCCTTCCTCAACGGCTGACCTAGCCAAAAACATTCAGTACTTC.

The genes are TRBV9 and TRBJ1-2; 9 bases line up with TRBD1. Germline lookup yields CDR1 SGDLS and CDR2 YYNGEE. The CDR3 is 14 residues long. The V and J ends lost 5 bases and 1 base, in that order; junction bases with no gene match: 3. For the CDR3, the DNA is TGTGCCAGCAGTTGGACAGGGGTTAACTATGGCTACACCTTC. It is translated as CASSWTGVNYGYTF.